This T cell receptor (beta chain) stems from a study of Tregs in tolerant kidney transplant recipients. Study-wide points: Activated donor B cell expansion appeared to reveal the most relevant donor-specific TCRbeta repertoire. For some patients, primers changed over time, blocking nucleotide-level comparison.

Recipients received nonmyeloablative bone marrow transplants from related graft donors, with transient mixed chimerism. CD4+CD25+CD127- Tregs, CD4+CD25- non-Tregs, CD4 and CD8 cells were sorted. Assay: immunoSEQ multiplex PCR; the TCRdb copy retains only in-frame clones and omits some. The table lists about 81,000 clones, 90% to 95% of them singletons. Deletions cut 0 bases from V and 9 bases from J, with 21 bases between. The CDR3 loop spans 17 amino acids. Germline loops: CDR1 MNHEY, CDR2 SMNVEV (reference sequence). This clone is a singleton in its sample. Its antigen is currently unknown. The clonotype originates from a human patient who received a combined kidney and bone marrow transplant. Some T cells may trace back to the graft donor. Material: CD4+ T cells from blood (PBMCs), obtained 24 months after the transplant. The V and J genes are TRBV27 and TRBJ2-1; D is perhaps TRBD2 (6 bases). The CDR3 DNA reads TGTGCCAGCAGTTTATCTAGTATACCGGGAGTAATTGGTGAGCAGTTCTTC. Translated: CASSLSSIPGVIGEQFF.